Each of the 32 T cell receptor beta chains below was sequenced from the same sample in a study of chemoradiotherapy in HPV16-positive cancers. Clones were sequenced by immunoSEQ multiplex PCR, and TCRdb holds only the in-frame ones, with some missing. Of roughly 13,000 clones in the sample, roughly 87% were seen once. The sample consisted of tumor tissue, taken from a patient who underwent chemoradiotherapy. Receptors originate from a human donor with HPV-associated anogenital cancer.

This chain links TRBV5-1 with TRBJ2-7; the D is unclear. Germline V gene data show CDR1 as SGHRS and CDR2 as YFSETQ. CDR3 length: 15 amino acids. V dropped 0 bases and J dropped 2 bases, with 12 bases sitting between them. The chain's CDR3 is CASSLGSELPYEQYF. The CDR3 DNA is TGCGCCAGCAGCTTGGGTTCGGAACTTCCCTACGAGCAGTACTTC.

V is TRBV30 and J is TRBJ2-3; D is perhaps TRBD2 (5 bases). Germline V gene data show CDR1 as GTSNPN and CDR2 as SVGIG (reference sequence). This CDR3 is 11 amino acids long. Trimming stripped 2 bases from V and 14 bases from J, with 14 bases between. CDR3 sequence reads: CAWSTGRGLYF. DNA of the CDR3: TGTGCCTGGAGTACGGGCAGAGGGTTGTATTTT.

The CDR3 reads CASSPFTGELFF. The DNA for the CDR3 is TGTGCCAGCAGCCCCTTTACCGGGGAGCTGTTTTTT. The V gene is TRBV11-2, the J gene TRBJ2-2; D call uncertain. The germline V and J ends were trimmed by 5 bases and 5 bases, with 6 bases remaining between them. This CDR3 comprises 12 residues. Germline CDR1 reads SGHAT; CDR2 reads FQNNGV.

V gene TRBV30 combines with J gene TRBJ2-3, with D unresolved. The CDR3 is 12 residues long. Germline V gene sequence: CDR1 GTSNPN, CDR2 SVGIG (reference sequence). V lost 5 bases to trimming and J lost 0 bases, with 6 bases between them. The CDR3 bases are TGTGCCTGGGGGTTTAGCACAGATACGCAGTATTTT. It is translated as CAWGFSTDTQYF. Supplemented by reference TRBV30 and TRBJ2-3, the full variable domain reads SQTIHQWPATLVQPVGSPLSLECTVEGTSNPNLYWYRQAAGRGLQLLFYSVGIGQISSEVPQNLSASRPQDRQFILSSKKLLLSDSGFYLCAWGFSTDTQYFGPGTRLTVL.

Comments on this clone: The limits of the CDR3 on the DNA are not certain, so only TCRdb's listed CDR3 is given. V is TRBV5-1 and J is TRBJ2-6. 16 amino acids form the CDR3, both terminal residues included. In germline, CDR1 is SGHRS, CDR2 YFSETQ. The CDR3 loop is CASSLVSVPGANVLTF.

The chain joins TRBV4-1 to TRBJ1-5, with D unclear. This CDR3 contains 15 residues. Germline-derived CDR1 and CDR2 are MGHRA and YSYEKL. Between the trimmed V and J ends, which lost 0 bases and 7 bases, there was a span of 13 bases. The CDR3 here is CASSQDTRWYQPQHF. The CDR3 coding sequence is TGCGCCAGCAGCCAAGATACCAGGTGGTACCAGCCCCAGCATTTT.

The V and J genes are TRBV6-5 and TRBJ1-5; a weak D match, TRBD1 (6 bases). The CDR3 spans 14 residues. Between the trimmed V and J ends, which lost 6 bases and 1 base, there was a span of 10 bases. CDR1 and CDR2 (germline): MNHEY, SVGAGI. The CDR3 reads CASSPDRSNQPQHF. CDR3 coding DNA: TGTGCCAGCAGCCCCGACAGGAGCAATCAGCCCCAGCATTTT.

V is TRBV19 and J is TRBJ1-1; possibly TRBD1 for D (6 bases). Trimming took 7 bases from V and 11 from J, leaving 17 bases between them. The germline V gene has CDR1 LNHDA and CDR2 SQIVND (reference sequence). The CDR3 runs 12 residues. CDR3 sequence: CASTFRGQEAFF. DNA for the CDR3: TGTGCCAGTACGTTCAGGGGACAAGAGGCTTTCTTT.

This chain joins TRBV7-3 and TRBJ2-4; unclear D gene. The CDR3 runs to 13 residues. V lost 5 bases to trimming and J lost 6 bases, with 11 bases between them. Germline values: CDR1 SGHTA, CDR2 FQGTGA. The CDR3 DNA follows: TGTGCCAGCAGCCCCTTCCCGGGAAACATTCAGTACTTC. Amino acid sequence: CASSPFPGNIQYF.

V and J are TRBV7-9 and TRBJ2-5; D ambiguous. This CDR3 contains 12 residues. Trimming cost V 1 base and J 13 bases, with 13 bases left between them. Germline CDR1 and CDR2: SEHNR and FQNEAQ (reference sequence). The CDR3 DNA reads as TGTGCCAGCAGCTTAGAGTTGGTAGCACCGTACTTC. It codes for CASSLELVAPYF.

In DNA, the CDR3 is TGCGCCAGCAGCTTGGGGGTGTACGAGCAGTACTTC. Its protein is CASSLGVYEQYF. The chain uses TRBV5-1 and TRBJ2-7; no clear D. The V gene lost 0 bases and the J gene lost 4 bases, with 5 bases spanning the gap. Germline V gene data show CDR1 as SGHRS and CDR2 as YFSETQ. The CDR3 has 12 residues.

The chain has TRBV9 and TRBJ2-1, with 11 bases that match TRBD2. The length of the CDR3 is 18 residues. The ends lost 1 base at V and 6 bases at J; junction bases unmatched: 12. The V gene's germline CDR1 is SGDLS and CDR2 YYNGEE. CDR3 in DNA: TGTGCCAGCAGCGTAACCGCTACGGGACTAGCGGAGTCCAATGAGCAGTTCTTC. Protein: CASSVTATGLAESNEQFF.

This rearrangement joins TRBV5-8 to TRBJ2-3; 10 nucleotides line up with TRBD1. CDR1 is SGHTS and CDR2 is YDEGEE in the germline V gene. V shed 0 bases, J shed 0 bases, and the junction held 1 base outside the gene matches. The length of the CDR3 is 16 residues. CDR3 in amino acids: CASSLGGQGSTDTQYF. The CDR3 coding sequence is TGTGCCAGCAGCTTGGGGGGACAGGGGAGCACAGATACGCAGTATTTT. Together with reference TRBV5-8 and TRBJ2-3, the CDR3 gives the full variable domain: EAGVTQSPTHLIKTRGQQATLRCSPISGHTSVYWYQQALGLGLQFLLWYDEGEERNRGNFPPRFSGRQFPNYSSELNVNALELEDSALYLCASSLGGQGSTDTQYFGPGTRLTVL.

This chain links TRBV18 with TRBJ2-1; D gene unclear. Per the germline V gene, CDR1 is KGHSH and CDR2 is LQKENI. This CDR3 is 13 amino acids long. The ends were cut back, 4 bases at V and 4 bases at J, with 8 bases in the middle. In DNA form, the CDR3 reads TGTGCCAGCTCACGGCCCCAATACAATGAGCAGTTCTTC. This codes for CASSRPQYNEQFF. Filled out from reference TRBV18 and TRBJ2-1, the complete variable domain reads NAGVMQNPRHLVRRRGQEARLRCSPMKGHSHVYWYRQLPEEGLKFMVYLQKENIIDESGMPKERFSAEFPKEGPSILRIQQVVRGDSAAYFCASSRPQYNEQFFGPGTRLTVL.

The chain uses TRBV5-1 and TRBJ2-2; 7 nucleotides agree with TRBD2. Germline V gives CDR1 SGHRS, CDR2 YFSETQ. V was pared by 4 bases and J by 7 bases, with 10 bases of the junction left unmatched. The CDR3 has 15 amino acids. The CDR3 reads CASSAQGGLGGELFF. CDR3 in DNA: TGCGCCAGCAGCGCTCAGGGTGGACTAGGCGGGGAGCTGTTTTTT.

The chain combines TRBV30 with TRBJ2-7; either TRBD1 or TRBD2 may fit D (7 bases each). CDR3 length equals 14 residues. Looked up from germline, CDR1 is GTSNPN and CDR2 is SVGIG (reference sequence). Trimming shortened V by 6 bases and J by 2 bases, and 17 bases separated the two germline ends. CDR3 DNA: TGTGCCTGCCAGGGGGGGTCCGCTACCTACGAGCAGTACTTC. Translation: CACQGGSATYEQYF.

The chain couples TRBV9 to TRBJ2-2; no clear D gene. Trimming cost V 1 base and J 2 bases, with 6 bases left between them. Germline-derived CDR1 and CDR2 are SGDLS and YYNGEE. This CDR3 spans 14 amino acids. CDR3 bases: TGTGCCAGCAGCGTAACCCCTAACACCGGGGAGCTGTTTTTT. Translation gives CASSVTPNTGELFF.

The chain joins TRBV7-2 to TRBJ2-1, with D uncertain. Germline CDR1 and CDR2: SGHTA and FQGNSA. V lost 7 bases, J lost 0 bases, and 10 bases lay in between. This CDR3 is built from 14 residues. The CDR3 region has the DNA TGTGCCAGCATCCAATGGAGCTCCTACAATGAGCAGTTCTTC. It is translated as CASIQWSSYNEQFF.

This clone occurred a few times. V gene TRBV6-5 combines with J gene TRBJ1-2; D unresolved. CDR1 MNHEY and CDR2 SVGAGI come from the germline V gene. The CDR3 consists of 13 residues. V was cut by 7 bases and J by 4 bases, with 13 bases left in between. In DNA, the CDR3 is TGTGCCAGCATGAGAGGTGTGGGCTATGGCTACACCTTC. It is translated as CASMRGVGYGYTF.

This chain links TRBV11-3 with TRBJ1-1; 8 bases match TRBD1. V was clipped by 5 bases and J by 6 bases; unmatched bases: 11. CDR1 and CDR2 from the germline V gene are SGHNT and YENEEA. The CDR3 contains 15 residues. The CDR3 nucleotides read TGTGCCAGCAGCCAAGGACAGGGTGAAGGAGCTGAAGCTTTCTTT. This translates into CASSQGQGEGAEAFF.

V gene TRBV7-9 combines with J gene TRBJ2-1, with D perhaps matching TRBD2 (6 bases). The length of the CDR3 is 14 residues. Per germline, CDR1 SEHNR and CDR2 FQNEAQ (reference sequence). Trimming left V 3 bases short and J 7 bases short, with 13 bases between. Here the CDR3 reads CASSFLAERNEQFF. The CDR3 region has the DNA TGTGCCAGCAGCTTTTTAGCGGAGAGGAATGAGCAGTTCTTC.

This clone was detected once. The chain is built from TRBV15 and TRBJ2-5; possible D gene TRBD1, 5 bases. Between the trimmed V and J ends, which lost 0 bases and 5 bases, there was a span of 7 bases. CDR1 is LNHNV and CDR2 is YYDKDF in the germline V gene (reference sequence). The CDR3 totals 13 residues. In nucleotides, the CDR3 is TGTGCCACCAGCAGAGACAGGGTTGAGACCCAGTACTTC. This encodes CATSRDRVETQYF.

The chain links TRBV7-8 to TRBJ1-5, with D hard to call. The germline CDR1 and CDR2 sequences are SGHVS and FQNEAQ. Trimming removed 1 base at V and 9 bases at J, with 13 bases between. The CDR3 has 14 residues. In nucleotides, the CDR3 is TGTGCCAGCAGCTTAGTAGGCCGCGGGCGGCCCCAGCATTTT. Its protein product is CASSLVGRGRPQHF.

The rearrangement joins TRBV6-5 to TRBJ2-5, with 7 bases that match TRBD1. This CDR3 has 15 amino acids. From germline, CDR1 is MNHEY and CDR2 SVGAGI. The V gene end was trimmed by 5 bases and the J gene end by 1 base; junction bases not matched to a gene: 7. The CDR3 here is CASSPGQLFQETQYF. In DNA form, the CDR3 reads TGTGCCAGCAGTCCGGGACAGCTATTCCAAGAGACCCAGTACTTC.

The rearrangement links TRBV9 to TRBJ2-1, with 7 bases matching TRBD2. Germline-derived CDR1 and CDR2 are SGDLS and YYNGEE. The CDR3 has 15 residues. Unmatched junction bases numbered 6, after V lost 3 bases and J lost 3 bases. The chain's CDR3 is CASSEGGSLYNEQFF. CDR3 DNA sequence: TGTGCCAGCAGCGAAGGCGGGAGCCTCTACAATGAGCAGTTCTTC.

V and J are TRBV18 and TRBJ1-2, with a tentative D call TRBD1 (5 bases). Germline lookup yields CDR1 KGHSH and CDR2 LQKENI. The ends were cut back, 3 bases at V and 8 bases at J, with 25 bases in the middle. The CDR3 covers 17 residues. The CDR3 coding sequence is TGTGCCAGCTCACCTTATGGGGCAGGTCCCGACCTCGGGGGCTACACCTTC. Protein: CASSPYGAGPDLGGYTF.

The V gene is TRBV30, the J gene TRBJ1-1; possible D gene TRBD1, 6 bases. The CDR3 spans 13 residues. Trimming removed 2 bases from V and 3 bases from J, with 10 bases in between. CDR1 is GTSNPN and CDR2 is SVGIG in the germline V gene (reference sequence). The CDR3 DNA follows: TGTGCCTGGAGTAGGGACACTGACACTGAAGCTTTCTTT. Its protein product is CAWSRDTDTEAFF.

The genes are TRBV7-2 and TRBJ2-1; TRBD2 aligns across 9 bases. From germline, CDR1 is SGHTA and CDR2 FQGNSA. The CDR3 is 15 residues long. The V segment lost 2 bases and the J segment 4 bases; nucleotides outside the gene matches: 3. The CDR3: CASSLLAGEYNEQFF. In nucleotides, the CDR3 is TGTGCCAGCAGCTTATTAGCGGGGGAATACAATGAGCAGTTCTTC.

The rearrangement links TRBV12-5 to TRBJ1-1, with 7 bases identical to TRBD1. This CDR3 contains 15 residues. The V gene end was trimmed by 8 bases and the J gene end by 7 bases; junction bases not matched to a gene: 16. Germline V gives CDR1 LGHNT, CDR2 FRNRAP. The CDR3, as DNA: TGTGCTAGTCGAGCAACCTCGACAGGGATGAATGAAGCTTTCTTT. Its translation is CASRATSTGMNEAFF. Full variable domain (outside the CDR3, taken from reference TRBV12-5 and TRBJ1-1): DARVTQTPRHKVTEMGQEVTMRCQPILGHNTVFWYRQTMMQGLELLAYFRNRAPLDDSGMPKDRFSAEMPDATLATLKIQPSEPRDSAVYFCASRATSTGMNEAFFGQGTRLTVV.

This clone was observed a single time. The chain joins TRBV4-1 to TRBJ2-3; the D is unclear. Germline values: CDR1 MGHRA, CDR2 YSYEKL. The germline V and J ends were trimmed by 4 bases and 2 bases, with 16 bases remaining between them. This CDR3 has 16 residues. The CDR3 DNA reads TGCGCCAGCAGCCCTCAAACGGCATTTAACACAGATACGCAGTATTTT. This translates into CASSPQTAFNTDTQYF.

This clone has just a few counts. Here the CDR3 DNA reads TGTGCCAGCAGTTTGGGTGAACCCGGGGAGCTGTTTTTT. This encodes CASSLGEPGELFF. The chain recombines TRBV27 with TRBJ2-2; no reliable D call. V lost 3 bases and J lost 6, with 8 bases in between. CDR3 length: 13 residues. Germline-derived CDR1 and CDR2 are MNHEY and SMNVEV (reference sequence).

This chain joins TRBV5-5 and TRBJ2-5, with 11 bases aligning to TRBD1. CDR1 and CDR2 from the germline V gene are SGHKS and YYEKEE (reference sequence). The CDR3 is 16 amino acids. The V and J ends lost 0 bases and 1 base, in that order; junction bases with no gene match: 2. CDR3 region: CASSLGTGGLQETQYF. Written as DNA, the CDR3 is TGTGCCAGCAGCTTGGGGACAGGGGGCCTCCAAGAGACCCAGTACTTC.